The 10 T cell receptor beta chains in this list originate from one sample, sequenced in a study of blood T cell repertoires in COVID-19. Repertoires were generated with immunoSEQ multiplex PCR, while TCRdb's copy carries only in-frame clones and drops some. The sample yields approximately 98,000 clones, roughly 87% seen once. The specimen was peripheral blood. All receptors come from an elderly man with acute or convalescent COVID-19.

The chain links TRBV3-1 (or the pseudogene TRBV3-2) to TRBJ1-6, with D possibly TRBD1 on 6 matching bases. Deletions cut 1 base from V and 7 bases from J, with 8 bases between. The CDR3 contains 14 residues. Germline V gives CDR1 LGHDT, CDR2 YNNKEL (reference sequence). CDR3: CASSQGTENSPLHF. DNA of the CDR3: TGTGCCAGCAGCCAAGGGACAGAGAATTCACCCCTCCACTTT.

The chain links TRBV11-2 to TRBJ1-6; TRBD1 agrees at 8 bases. The germline V gene has CDR1 SGHAT and CDR2 FQNNGV. The CDR3 covers 14 residues. J was trimmed by 10 bases and V by 6 bases; bases with no gene match: 8. This chain's CDR3 is CASRLTGGGSPLHF. DNA of the CDR3: TGTGCCAGCAGGTTAACAGGGGGAGGGTCACCCCTCCACTTT.

This chain joins TRBV5-1 and TRBJ2-5; 11 bases are a match to TRBD2. Per the germline V gene, CDR1 is SGHRS and CDR2 is YFSETQ. This CDR3 is built from 15 residues. V dropped 0 bases and J dropped 3; count of bases not matched to a gene: 1. The CDR3 sequence: CASSLVSGREETQYF. For the CDR3, the DNA is TGCGCCAGCAGCTTGGTTAGCGGGAGGGAAGAGACCCAGTACTTC.

The sample holds one count of this clone. This chain joins TRBV7-6 and TRBJ1-1, with D possibly being TRBD1 (5 bases). The germline V gene encodes CDR1 SGHVS and CDR2 FNYEAQ. V dropped 0 bases and J dropped 2 bases, with 13 bases sitting between them. The CDR3 length is 16 residues. The CDR3 protein is CASSLAGRGGNTEAFF. The CDR3 nucleotides are TGTGCCAGCAGCTTAGCGGGTAGGGGAGGAAACACTGAAGCTTTCTTT.

V is TRBV11-3 and J is TRBJ2-1; D is possibly TRBD2 (6 bases). The CDR3 has 15 amino acids. V was trimmed by 5 bases and J by 9 bases, leaving 20 bases between them. Germline CDR1 is SGHNT and CDR2 is YENEEA. The CDR3 reads CASSPWTTGRGEQFF. The CDR3 DNA sequence: TGTGCCAGCAGCCCCTGGACTACCGGAAGGGGTGAGCAGTTCTTC. The variable domain in full, with the rest retrieved from reference TRBV11-3 and TRBJ2-1, is EAGVVQSPRYKIIEKKQPVAFWCNPISGHNTLYWYLQNLGQGPELLIRYENEEAVDDSQLPKDRFSAERLKGVDSTLKIQPAELGDSAVYLCASSPWTTGRGEQFFGPGTRLTVL.

The genes are TRBV7-8 and TRBJ2-5; 9 nucleotides align to TRBD2. The germline gives CDR1 SGHVS, CDR2 FQNEAQ. V lost 5 bases and J lost 7; bases outside the gene matches: 5. The CDR3 consists of 13 residues. The CDR3, as DNA: TGTGCCAGCAGCCGGACTAGCGACGGGACCCAGTACTTC. The encoded protein is CASSRTSDGTQYF.

The chain couples TRBV28 to TRBJ1-1; perhaps TRBD1 as D (5 bases). The CDR3 spans 12 residues. V was pared by 9 bases and J by 3 bases, with 11 bases between. The germline gives CDR1 MDHEN, CDR2 SYDVKM. CDR3 nucleotides: TGTGCCAGTTTACAGGTTTACACTGAAGCTTTCTTT. Its protein product is CASLQVYTEAFF.

The V gene is TRBV29-1, the J gene TRBJ1-5, with TRBD1 matching over 8 bases. The V and J ends lost 6 bases and 3 bases, in that order; junction bases with no gene match: 4. CDR1 is SQVTM and CDR2 is ANQGSEA in the germline V gene. The CDR3 totals 13 residues. The CDR3 region has the DNA TGCAGCGTAGCCCAGGGGGCCAATCAGCCCCAGCATTTT. Encoded protein: CSVAQGANQPQHF.

The V call is TRBV10-1, the J call TRBJ2-7, with 8 nucleotides matching TRBD1. CDR3 length equals 14 residues. V shed 4 bases, J shed 6 bases, and the junction held 8 bases outside the gene matches. Germline assignment: CDR1 WNHNN and CDR2 SYGVQD (reference sequence). CDR3 DNA sequence: TGCGCCAGCAGTGTTTCTCAGGGGGCCCGCGAGCAGTACTTC. Protein sequence: CASSVSQGAREQYF.

This chain connects TRBV7-8 to TRBJ1-4, with 7 bases identical to TRBD1. The CDR3 extends over 15 amino acids. From germline, CDR1 is SGHVS and CDR2 FQNEAQ. V trimming: 0 bases; J trimming: 13 bases; junction bases outside the gene matches: 11. CDR3 nucleotide sequence: TGTGCCAGCAGCTTAGCAGGGGACAGCGCCGAGCGACTGTTTTTT. Translated: CASSLAGDSAERLFF.